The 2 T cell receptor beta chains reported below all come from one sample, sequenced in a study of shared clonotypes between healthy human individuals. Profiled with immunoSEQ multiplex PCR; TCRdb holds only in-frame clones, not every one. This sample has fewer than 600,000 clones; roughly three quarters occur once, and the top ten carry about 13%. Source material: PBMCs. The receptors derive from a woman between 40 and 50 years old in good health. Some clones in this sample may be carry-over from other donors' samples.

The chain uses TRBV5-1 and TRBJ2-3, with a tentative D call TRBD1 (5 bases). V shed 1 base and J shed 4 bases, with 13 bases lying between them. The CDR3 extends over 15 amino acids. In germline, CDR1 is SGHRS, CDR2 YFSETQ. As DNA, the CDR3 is TGCGCCAGCAGCTTGCCGGACACTGTGGCAGATACGCAGTATTTT. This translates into CASSLPDTVADTQYF.

This CDR3 is CASSPTGTGRNTEAFF. In DNA, the CDR3 is TGTGCCAGCAGCCCAACCGGGACAGGGAGGAACACTGAAGCTTTCTTT. The J gene is TRBJ1-1, the V gene TRBV7-2; 9 nucleotides match TRBD1. CDR3 length equals 16 residues. V lost 5 bases to trimming and J lost 1 base; unmatched junction nucleotides: 8. Looked up from germline, CDR1 is SGHTA and CDR2 is FQGNSA.